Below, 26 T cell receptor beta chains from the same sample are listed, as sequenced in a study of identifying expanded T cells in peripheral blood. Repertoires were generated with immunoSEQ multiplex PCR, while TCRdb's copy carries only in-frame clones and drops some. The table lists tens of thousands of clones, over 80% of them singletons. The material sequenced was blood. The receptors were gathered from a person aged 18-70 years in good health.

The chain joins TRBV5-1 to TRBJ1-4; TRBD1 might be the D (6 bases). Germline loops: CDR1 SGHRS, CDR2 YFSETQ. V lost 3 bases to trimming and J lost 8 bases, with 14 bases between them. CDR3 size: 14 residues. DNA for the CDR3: TGCGCCAGCAGCTGGGAACAGGGTGGGGAAAAACTGTTTTTT. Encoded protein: CASSWEQGGEKLFF.

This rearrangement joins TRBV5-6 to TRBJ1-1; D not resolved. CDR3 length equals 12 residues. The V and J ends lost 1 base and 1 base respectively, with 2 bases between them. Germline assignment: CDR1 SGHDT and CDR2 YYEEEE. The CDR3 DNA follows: TGTGCCAGCAGCTTGACGAACACTGAAGCTTTCTTT. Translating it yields CASSLTNTEAFF.

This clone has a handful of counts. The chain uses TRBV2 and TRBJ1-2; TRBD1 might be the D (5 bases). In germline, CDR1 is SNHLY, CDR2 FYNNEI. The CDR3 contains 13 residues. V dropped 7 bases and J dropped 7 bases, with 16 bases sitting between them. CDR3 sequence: CASNEGLRGGYTF. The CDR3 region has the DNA TGTGCCAGCAATGAGGGGCTGCGCGGTGGCTACACCTTC.

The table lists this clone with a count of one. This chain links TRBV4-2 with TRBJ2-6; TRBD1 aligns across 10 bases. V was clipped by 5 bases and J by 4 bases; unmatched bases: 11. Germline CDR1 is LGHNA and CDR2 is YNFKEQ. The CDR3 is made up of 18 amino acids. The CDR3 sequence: CASSARQGATLGANVLTF. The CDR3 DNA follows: TGTGCCAGCAGCGCCAGACAGGGGGCGACTTTGGGGGCCAACGTCCTGACTTTC.

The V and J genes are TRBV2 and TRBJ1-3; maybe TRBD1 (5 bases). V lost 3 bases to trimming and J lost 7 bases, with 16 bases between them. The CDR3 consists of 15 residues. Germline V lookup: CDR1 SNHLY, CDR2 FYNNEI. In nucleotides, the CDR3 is TGTGCCAGCAGTGATGTGGGGCTGGGACGGAACACCATATATTTT. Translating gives CASSDVGLGRNTIYF.

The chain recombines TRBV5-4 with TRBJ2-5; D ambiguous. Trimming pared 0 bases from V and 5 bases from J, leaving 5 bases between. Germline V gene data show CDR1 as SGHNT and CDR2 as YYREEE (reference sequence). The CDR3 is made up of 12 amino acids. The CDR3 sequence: CASSLAMETQYF. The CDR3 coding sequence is TGTGCCAGCAGCTTGGCCATGGAGACCCAGTACTTC.

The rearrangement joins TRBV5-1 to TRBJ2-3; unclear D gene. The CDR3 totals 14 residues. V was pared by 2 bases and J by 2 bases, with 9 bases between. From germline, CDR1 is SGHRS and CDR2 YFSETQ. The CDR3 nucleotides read TGCGCCAGCAGCTTCGGCCAAATCACAGATACGCAGTATTTT. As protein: CASSFGQITDTQYF.

In DNA form, the CDR3 reads TGTGCCATCAGTGGGGGGACCTACAATGAGCAGTTCTTC. Encoded protein: CAISGGTYNEQFF. This chain uses TRBV10-3 with TRBJ2-1, with D perhaps TRBD1 or TRBD2 (5 bases each). Germline V gene lookup returns CDR1 ENHRY and CDR2 SYGVKD. The V gene lost 4 bases and the J gene lost 2 bases, with 6 bases spanning the gap. This CDR3 spans 13 amino acids.

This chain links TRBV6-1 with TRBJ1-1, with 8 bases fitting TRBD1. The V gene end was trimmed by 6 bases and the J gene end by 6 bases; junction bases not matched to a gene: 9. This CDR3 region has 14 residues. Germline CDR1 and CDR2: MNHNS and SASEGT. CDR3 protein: CASRISGQAPEAFF. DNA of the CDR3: TGTGCCAGCAGGATCTCGGGACAGGCTCCTGAAGCTTTCTTT.

This chain's CDR3 is CASRHRGAGELFF. The CDR3 nucleotides are TGTGCAAGTCGTCACAGGGGAGCCGGGGAGCTGTTTTTT. This chain uses TRBV12-2 with TRBJ2-2; the table assigns TRBD1, which was not confirmed against the DNA. TRBV12-2 is marked as a pseudogene. The CDR3 runs 13 residues.

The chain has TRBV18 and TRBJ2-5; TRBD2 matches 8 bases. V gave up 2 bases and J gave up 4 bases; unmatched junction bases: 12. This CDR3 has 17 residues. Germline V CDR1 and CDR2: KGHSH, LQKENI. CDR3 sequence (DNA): TGTGCCAGCTCACCAACATCCGGGGGGGCAACGGGAGAGACCCAGTACTTC. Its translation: CASSPTSGGATGETQYF.

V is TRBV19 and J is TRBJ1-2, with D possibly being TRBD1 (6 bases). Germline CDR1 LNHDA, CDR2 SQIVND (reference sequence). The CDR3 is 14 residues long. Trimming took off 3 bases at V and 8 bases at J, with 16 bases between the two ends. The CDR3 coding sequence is TGTGCCAGTAGTATTCCAGGGGCGGTTTGGGGCTACACCTTC. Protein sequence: CASSIPGAVWGYTF.

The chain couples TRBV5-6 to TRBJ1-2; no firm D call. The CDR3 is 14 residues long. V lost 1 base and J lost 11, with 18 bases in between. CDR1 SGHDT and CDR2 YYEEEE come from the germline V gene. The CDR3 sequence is CASSLSRVILRYTF. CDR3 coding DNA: TGTGCCAGCAGCTTGAGTAGGGTTATCCTCCGGTACACCTTC.

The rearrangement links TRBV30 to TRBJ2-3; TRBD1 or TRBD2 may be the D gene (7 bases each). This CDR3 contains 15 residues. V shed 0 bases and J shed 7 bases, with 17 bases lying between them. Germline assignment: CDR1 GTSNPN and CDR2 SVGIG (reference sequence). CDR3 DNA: TGTGCCTGGAGTGTCTTCCAGGGGGGGGCGAATACGCAGTATTTT. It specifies CAWSVFQGGANTQYF.

The DNA for the CDR3 is TGCGCCAGCCGATCGATTTCTTCAGGGGAGACCCAGTACTTC. It is translated as CASRSISSGETQYF. The rearrangement joins TRBV5-1 to TRBJ2-5, with D perhaps matching TRBD1 (5 bases). The CDR3 length is 14 residues. V was pared by 7 bases and J by 5 bases, with 18 bases between. Germline V lookup: CDR1 SGHRS, CDR2 YFSETQ.

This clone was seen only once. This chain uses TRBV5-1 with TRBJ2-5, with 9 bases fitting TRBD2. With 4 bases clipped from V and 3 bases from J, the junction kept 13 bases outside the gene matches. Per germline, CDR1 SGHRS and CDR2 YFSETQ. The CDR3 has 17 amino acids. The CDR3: CASSPSGGGAVKETQYF. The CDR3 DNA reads TGCGCCAGCAGCCCCTCAGGCGGGGGGGCGGTTAAAGAGACCCAGTACTTC.

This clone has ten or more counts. The CDR3 region is CASSLGHGNTIYF. Written as DNA, the CDR3 is TGTGCCAGCAGCTTGGGCCATGGAAACACCATATATTTT. This sequence joins TRBV5-4 and TRBJ1-3; D uncertain. V dropped 0 bases and J dropped 3 bases, with 4 bases sitting between them. Germline V CDR1 and CDR2: SGHNT, YYREEE (reference sequence). The CDR3 runs to 13 residues.

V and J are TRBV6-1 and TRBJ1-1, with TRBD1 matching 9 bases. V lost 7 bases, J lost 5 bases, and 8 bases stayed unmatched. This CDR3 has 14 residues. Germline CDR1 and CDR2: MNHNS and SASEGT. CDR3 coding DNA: TGTGCCAGCACCGGGGGACAGGGAACGACTGAAGCTTTCTTT. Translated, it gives CASTGGQGTTEAFF.

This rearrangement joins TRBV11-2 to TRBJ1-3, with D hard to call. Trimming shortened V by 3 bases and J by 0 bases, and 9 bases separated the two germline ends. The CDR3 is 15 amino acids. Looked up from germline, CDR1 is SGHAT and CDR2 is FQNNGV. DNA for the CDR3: TGTGCCAGCAGCTTTGTACAGAGCTCTGGAAACACCATATATTTT. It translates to CASSFVQSSGNTIYF.

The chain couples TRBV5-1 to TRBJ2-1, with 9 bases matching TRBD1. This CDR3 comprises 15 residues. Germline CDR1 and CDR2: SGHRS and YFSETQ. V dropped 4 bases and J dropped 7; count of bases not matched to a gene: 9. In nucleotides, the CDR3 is TGCGCCAGCAGCCGCACGACAGGGGGAATAAATGAGCAGTTCTTC. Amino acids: CASSRTTGGINEQFF. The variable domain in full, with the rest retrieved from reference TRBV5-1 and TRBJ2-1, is KAGVTQTPRYLIKTRGQQVTLSCSPISGHRSVSWYQQTPGQGLQFLFEYFSETQRNKGNFPGRFSGRQFSNSRSEMNVSTLELGDSALYLCASSRTTGGINEQFFGPGTRLTVL.

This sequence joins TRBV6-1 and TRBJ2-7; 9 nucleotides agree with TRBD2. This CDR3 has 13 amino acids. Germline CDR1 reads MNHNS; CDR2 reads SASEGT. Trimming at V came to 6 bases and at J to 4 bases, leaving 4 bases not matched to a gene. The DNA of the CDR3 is TGTGCCAGCAGAGCGGGGGGCGAATACGAGCAGTACGTC. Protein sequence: CASRAGGEYEQYV.

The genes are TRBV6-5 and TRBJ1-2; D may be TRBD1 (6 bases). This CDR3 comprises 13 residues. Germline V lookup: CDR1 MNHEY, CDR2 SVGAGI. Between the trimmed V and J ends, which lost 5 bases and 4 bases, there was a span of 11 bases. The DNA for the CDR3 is TGTGCCAGCAGTATGGACAGCTCCTATGGCTACACCTTC. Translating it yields CASSMDSSYGYTF.

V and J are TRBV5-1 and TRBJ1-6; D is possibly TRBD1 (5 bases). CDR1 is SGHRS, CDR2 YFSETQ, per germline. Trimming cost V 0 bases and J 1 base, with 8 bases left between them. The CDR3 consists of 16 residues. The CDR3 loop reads CASSLGGGSYNSPLHF. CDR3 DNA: TGCGCCAGCAGCTTGGGCGGGGGATCCTATAATTCACCCCTCCACTTT. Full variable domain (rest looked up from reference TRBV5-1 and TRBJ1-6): KAGVTQTPRYLIKTRGQQVTLSCSPISGHRSVSWYQQTPGQGLQFLFEYFSETQRNKGNFPGRFSGRQFSNSRSEMNVSTLELGDSALYLCASSLGGGSYNSPLHFGNGTRLTVT.

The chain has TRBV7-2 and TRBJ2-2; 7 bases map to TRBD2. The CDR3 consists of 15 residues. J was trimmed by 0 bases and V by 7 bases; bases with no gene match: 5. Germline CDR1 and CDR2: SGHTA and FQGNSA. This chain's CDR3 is CASKVAGANTGELFF. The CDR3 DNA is TGTGCCAGCAAGGTGGCGGGGGCGAACACCGGGGAGCTGTTTTTT.

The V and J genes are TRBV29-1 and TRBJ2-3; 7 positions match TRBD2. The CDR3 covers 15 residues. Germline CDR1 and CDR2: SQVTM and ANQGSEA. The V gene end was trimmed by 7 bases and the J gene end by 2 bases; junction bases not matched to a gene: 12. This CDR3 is CSDRGSGAPTDTQYF. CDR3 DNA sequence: TGCAGCGACCGAGGCAGCGGGGCCCCCACAGATACGCAGTATTTT.

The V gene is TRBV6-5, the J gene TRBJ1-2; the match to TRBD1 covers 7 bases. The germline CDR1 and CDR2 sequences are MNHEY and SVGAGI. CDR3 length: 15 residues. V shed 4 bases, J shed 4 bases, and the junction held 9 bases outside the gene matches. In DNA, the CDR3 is TGTGCCAGCAGTTCCTCGTGGGGACAGCTCTATGGCTACACCTTC. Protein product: CASSSSWGQLYGYTF.